Listed below are T cell receptor beta chains from one sample, sequenced in a study of T cell repertoires in cytomegalovirus infection. TCRdb processed the reads anew with MiXCR; each CDR3 protein has one entry. The table shows around 630,000 distinct CDR3 sequences, with roughly a quarter occurring only once. The sequencing input was CD8+ T cells from PBMCs. The receptors stem from a human donor in good health (CMV status not recorded). Some clones in this sample may be carry-over from other donors' samples. CDR3s include the opening cysteine and the closing phenylalanine or tryptophan. A D gene is named only where the DNA matches it firmly. The size field is filled for only some rows; it gives once, few, many or a size class.

V gene,J gene,D gene,clone size,CDR3 protein,CDR3 DNA
TRBV27,TRBJ2-3,-,-,CTSSSRDTQYF,TGTACCAGCAGTTCCAGAGATACGCAGTATTTT
TRBV28,TRBJ2-2,-,-,CASRFGVDGTGELFF,TGTGCCAGCCGTTTTGGCGTCGATGGCACCGGGGAGCTGTTTTTT
TRBV25-1,TRBJ1-1,TRBD1,few,CASSETGVPEAFF,TGTGCCAGCAGTGAAACAGGGGTCCCTGAAGCTTTCTTT
TRBV20-1,TRBJ2-3,TRBD2,-,CSARGSGTSDPDTQYF,TGCAGTGCTAGAGGGTCGGGGACTAGCGATCCAGATACGCAGTATTTT
TRBV7-6,TRBJ1-3,-,once,CASSLDSVSGNTIYF,TGTGCCAGCAGCTTAGACAGCGTCTCTGGAAACACCATATATTTT
TRBV28,TRBJ1-1,TRBD1,few,CASRVRDRGPNTEAFF,TGTGCCAGCAGGGTACGGGACAGGGGACCGAACACTGAAGCTTTCTTT
TRBV6-5,TRBJ2-1,TRBD1,few,CASSYSGQAGEQFF,TGTGCCAGCAGTTACTCGGGACAGGCGGGTGAGCAGTTCTTC
TRBV12-5,TRBJ2-2,-,-,CATRGTNTGELFF,TGTGCTACCAGGGGAACAAACACCGGGGAGCTGTTTTTT
TRBV20-1,TRBJ1-2,-,-,CSAHSDGYTF,TGCAGTGCTCACTCAGACGGGTACACCTTC
TRBV20-1,TRBJ2-3,-,-,CSARGMVIQTENTQYF,TGCAGTGCTAGAGGTATGGTGATCCAGACTGAGAATACGCAGTATTTT
TRBV25-1,TRBJ1-4,-,-,CASSESSNEKLFF,TGTGCCAGCAGTGAAAGTTCTAATGAAAAACTGTTTTTT
TRBV6-8,TRBJ2-6,-,-,CASTKLTKMGANVLTF,TGTGCCAGCACCAAACTGACCAAAATGGGGGCCAACGTCCTGACTTTC
TRBV6-5,TRBJ1-6,-,few,CASSYSINPMGLNNSPLHF,TGTGCCAGCAGTTACTCGATTAACCCCATGGGTTTAAATAATTCACCCCTCCACTTT